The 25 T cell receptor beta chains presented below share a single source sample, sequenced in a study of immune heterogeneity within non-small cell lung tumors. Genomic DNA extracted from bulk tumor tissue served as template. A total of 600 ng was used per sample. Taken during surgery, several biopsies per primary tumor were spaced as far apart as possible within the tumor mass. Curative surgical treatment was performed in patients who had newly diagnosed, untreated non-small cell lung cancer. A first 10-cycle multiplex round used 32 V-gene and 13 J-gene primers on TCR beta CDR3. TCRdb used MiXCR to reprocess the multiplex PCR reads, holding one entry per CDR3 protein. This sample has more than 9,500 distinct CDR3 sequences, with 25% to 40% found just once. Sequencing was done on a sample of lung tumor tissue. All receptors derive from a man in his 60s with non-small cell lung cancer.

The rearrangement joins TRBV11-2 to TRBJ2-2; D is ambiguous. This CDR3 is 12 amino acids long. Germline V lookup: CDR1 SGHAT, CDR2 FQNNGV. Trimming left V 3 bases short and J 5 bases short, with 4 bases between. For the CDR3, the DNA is TGTGCCAGCAGCTTGCGAACCGGGGAGCTGTTTTTT. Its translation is CASSLRTGELFF. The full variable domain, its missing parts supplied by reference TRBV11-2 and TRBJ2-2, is EAGVAQSPRYKIIEKRQSVAFWCNPISGHATLYWYQQILGQGPKLLIQFQNNGVVDDSQLPKDRFSAERLKGVDSTLKIQPAKLEDSAVYLCASSLRTGELFFGEGSRLTVL.

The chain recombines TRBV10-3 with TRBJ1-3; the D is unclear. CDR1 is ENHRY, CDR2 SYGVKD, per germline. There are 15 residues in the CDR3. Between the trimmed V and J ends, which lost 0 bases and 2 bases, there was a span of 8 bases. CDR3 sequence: CAISESKAAGNTIYF. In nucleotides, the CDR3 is TGTGCCATCAGTGAGTCAAAGGCCGCTGGAAACACCATATATTTT.

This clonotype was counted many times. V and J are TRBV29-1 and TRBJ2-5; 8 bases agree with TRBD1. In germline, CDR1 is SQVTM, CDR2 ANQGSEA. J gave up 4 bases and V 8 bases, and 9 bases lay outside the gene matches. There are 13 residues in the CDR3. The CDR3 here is CSQTGQGGETQYF. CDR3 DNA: TGCAGCCAAACAGGACAGGGTGGAGAGACCCAGTACTTC. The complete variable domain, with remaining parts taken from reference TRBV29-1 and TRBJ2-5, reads SAVISQKPSRDICQRGTSLTIQCQVDSQVTMMFWYRQQPGQSLTLIATANQGSEATYESGFVIDKFPISRPNLTFSTLTVSNMSPEDSSIYLCSQTGQGGETQYFGPGTRLLVL.

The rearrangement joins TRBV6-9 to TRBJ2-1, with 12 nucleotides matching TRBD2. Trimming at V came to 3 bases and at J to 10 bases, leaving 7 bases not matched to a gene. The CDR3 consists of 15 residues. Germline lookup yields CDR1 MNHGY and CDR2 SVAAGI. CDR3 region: CASSYDGLAGYEQFF. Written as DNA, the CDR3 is TGTGCCAGCAGTTACGACGGACTAGCGGGATACGAGCAGTTCTTC.

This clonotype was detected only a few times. CDR3 nucleotide sequence: TGCGCCAGCAGCTTGTCGGGGGCAAGCGGAAACACCATATATTTT. Translating gives CASSLSGASGNTIYF. The chain employs TRBV5-1 and TRBJ1-3, with D perhaps TRBD1 (6 bases). CDR1 is SGHRS and CDR2 is YFSETQ in the germline V gene. CDR3 length equals 15 residues. Trimming took off 1 base at V and 4 bases at J, with 12 bases between the two ends.

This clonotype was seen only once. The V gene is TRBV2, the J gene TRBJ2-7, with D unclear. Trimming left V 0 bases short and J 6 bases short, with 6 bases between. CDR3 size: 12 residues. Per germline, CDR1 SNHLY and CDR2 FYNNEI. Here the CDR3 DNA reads TGTGCCAGCAGTGAAGCTTTCTTCGAGCAGTACTTC. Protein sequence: CASSEAFFEQYF. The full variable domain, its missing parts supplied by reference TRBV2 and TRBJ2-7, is EPEVTQTPSHQVTQMGQEVILRCVPISNHLYFYWYRQILGQKVEFLVSFYNNEISEKSEIFDDQFSVERPDGSNFTLKIRSTKLEDSAMYFCASSEAFFEQYFGPGTRLTVT.

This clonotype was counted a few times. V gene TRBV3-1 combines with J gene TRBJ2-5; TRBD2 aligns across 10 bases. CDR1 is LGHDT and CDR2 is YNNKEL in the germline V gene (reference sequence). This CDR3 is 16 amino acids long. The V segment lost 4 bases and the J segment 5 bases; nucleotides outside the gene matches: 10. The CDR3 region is CASSLNRGTSAETQYF. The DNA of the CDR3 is TGTGCCAGCAGCCTGAACAGAGGGACTAGCGCGGAGACCCAGTACTTC.

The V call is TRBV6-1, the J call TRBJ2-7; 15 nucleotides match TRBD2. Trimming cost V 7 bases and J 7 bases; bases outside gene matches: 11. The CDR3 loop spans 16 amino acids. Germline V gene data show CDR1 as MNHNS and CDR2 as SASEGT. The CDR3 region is CASKGLAGGPQREQYF. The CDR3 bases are TGTGCCAGCAAAGGACTAGCGGGAGGGCCTCAGAGGGAGCAGTACTTC.

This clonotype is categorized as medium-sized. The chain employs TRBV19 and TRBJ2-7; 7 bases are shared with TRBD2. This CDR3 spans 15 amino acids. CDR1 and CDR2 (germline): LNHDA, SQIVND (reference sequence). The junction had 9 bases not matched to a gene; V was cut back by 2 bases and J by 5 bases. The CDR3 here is CASSIRSGNKNEQYF. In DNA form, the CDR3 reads TGTGCCAGTAGTATACGGAGCGGGAATAAGAACGAGCAGTACTTC.

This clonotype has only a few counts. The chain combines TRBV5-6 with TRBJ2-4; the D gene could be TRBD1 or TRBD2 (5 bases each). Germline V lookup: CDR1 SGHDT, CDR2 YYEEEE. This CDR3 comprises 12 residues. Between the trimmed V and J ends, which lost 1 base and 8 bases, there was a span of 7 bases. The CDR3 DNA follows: TGTGCCAGCAGCTTGAGGGGAGACATTCAGTACTTC. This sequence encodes CASSLRGDIQYF.

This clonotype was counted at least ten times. Here the CDR3 reads CASSFSRTGTPNQPQHF. The CDR3 DNA reads TGTGCCAGCAGTTTTTCCCGTACCGGGACACCCAATCAGCCCCAGCATTTT. The gene calls are TRBV12-3 or TRBV12-4 and TRBJ1-5; D is perhaps TRBD1 (6 bases). V gave up 3 bases and J gave up 3 bases, with 18 bases separating them. The CDR3 runs to 17 residues.

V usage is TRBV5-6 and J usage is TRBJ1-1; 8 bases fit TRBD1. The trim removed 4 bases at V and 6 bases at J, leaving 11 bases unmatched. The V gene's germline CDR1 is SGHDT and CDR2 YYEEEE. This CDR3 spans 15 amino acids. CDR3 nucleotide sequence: TGTGCCAGCAGCCTTCGACAGGGGAGGGGCTCTGAAGCTTTCTTT. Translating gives CASSLRQGRGSEAFF.

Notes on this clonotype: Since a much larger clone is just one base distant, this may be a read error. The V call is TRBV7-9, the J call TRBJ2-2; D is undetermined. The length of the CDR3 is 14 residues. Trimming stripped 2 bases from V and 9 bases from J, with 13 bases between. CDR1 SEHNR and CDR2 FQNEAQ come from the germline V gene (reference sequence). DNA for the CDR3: TGTGCCAGCAGCTTAAGTGGCGTCCCCAGGGAGCTGTTTTTT. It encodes CASSLSGVPRELFF.

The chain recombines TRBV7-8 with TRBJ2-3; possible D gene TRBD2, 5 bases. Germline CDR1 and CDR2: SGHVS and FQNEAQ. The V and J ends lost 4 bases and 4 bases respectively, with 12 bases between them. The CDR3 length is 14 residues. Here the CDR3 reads CASSSRRPADTQYF. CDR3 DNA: TGTGCCAGCAGCTCCAGGAGGCCTGCAGATACGCAGTATTTT.

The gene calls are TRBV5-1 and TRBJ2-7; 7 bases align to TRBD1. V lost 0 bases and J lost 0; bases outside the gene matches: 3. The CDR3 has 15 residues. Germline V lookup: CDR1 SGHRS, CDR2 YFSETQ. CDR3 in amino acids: CASSLAGGSSYEQYF. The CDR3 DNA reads TGCGCCAGCAGCTTGGCAGGGGGAAGCTCCTACGAGCAGTACTTC.

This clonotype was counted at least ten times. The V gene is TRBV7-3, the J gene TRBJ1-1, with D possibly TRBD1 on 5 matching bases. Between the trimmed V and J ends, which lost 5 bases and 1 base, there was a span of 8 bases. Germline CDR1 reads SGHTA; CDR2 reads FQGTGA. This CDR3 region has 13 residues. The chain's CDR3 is CASSPQGNTEAFF. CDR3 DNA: TGTGCCAGCAGCCCCCAGGGGAACACTGAAGCTTTCTTT.

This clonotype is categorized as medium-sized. CDR3 DNA: TGTGCCTGGAGTGCCCTTGGGGGCCATTCAGATACGCAGTATTTT. Protein: CAWSALGGHSDTQYF. V and J are TRBV30 and TRBJ2-3; D may be TRBD1 (6 bases). The CDR3 sequence is 15 residues long. Germline lookup yields CDR1 GTSNPN and CDR2 SVGIG (reference sequence). Trimming left V 1 base short and J 4 bases short, with 15 bases between.

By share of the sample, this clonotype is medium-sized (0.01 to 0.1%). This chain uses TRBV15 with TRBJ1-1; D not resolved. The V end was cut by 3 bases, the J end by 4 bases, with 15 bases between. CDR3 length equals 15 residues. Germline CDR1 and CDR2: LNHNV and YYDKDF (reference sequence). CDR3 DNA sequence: TGTGCCACCAGCAGTGAACCTCATAGGGCCACTGAAGCTTTCTTT. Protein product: CATSSEPHRATEAFF.

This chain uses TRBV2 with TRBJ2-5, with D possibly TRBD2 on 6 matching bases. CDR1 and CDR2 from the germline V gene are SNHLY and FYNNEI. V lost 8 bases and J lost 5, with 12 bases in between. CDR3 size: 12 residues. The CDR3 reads CASARERETQYF. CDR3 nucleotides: TGTGCCAGCGCCCGGGAGCGGGAGACCCAGTACTTC.

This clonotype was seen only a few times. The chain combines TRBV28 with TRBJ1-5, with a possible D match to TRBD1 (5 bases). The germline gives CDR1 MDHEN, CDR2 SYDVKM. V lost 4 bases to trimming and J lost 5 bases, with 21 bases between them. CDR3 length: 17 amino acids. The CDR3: CASSSLYYRRSYQPQHF. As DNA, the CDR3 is TGTGCCAGCAGTTCCCTGTACTACAGGAGGTCCTATCAGCCCCAGCATTTT.

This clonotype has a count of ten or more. The DNA of the CDR3 is TGCAGTGCTGGGGACAGCGGGACAGCCAAAAACATTCAGTACTTC. It specifies CSAGDSGTAKNIQYF. The chain carries TRBV20-1 and TRBJ2-4, with D perhaps being TRBD1 or TRBD2 (7 bases each). This CDR3 is 15 amino acids long. Germline V gene sequence: CDR1 DFQATT, CDR2 SNEGSKA (reference sequence). V was trimmed by 5 bases and J by 0 bases, leaving 14 bases between them.

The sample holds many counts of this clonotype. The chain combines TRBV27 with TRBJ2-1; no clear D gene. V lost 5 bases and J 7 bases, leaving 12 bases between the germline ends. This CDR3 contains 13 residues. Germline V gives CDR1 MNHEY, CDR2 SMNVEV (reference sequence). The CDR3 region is CASSPQTWNEQFF. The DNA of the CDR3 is TGTGCCAGCAGTCCCCAGACCTGGAATGAGCAGTTCTTC.

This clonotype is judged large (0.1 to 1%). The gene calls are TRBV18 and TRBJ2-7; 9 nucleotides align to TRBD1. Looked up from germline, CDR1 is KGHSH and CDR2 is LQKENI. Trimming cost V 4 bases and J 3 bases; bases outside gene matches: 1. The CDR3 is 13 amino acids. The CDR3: CASSLTGGYEQYF. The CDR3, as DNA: TGTGCCAGCTCACTGACAGGGGGCTACGAGCAGTACTTC. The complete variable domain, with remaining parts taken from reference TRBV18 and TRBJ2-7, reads NAGVMQNPRHLVRRRGQEARLRCSPMKGHSHVYWYRQLPEEGLKFMVYLQKENIIDESGMPKERFSAEFPKEGPSILRIQQVVRGDSAAYFCASSLTGGYEQYFGPGTRLTVT.

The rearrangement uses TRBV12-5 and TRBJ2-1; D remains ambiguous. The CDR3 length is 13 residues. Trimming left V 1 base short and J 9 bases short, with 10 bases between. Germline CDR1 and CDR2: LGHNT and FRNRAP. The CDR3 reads CASGLDTIGEQFF. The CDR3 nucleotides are TGTGCTAGTGGTTTGGATACAATAGGTGAGCAGTTCTTC.

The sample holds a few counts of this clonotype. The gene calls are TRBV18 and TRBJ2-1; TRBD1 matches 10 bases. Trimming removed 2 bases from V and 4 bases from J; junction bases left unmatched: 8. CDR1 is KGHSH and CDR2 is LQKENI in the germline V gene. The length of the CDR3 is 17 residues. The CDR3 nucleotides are TGTGCCAGCTCACCAACCCCGTGGGGACAGGGGTACAATGAGCAGTTCTTC. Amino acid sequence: CASSPTPWGQGYNEQFF.